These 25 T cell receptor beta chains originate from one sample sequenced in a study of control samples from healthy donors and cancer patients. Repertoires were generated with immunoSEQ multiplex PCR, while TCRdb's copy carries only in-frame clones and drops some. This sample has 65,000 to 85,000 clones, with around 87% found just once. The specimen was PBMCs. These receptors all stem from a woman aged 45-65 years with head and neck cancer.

This CDR3 reads CASSETGYHQPQHF. The CDR3 region has the DNA TGTGCCAGCAGTGAGACAGGGTATCATCAGCCCCAGCATTTT. The chain recombines TRBV25-1 with TRBJ1-5; 7 positions agree with TRBD1. With V trimmed by 3 bases and J by 5 bases, 4 bases remained unmatched. The CDR3 length is 14 residues. Germline V lookup: CDR1 MGHDK, CDR2 SYGVNS. The entire variable domain, with the rest obtained from reference TRBV25-1 and TRBJ1-5, is as follows: EADIYQTPRYLVIGTGKKITLECSQTMGHDKMYWYQQDPGMELHLIHYSYGVNSTEKGDLSSESTVSRIRTEHFPLTLESARPSHTSQYLCASSETGYHQPQHFGDGTRLSIL.

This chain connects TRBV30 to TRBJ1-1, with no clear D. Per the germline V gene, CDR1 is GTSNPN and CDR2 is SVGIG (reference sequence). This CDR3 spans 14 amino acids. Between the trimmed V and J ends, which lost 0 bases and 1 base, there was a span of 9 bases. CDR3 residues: CAWSVGSKNTEAFF. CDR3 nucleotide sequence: TGTGCCTGGAGTGTAGGCAGCAAGAACACTGAAGCTTTCTTT.

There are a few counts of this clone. In DNA, the CDR3 is TGTGCCAGCAGCTTAGGACCAGCGAACACCGGGGAGCTGTTTTTT. As protein: CASSLGPANTGELFF. The chain has TRBV11-3 and TRBJ2-2; D not certain. The CDR3 sequence is 15 residues long. The ends were cut back, 1 base at V and 0 bases at J, with 6 bases in the middle. The germline V gene encodes CDR1 SGHNT and CDR2 YENEEA.

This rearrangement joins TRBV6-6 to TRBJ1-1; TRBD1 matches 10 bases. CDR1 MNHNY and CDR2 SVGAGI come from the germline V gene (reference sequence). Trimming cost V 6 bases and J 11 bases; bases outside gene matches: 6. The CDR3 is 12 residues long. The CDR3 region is CASRPDRGLAFF. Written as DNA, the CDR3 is TGTGCCAGCAGACCCGACAGGGGGCTGGCTTTCTTT.

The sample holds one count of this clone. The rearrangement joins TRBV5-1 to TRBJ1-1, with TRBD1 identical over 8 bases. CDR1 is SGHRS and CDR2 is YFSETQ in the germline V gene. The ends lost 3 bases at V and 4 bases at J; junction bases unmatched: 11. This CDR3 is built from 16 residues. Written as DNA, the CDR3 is TGCGCCAGCAGCTCACCAGGGGGCGCGCCGTTCACTGAAGCTTTCTTT. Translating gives CASSSPGGAPFTEAFF.

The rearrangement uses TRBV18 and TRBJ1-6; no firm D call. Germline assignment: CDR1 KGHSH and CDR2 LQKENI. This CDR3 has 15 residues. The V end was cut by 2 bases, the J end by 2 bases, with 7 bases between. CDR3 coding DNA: TGTGCCAGCTCACCAGCAGTCCCCTATAATTCACCCCTCCACTTT. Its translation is CASSPAVPYNSPLHF.

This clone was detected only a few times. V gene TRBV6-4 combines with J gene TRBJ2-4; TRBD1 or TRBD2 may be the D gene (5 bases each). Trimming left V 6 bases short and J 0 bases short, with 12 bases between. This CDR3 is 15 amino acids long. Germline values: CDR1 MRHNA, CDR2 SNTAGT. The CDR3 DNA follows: TGTGCCAGCAGACCCCCCGGGACAGCCAAAAACATTCAGTACTTC. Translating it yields CASRPPGTAKNIQYF.

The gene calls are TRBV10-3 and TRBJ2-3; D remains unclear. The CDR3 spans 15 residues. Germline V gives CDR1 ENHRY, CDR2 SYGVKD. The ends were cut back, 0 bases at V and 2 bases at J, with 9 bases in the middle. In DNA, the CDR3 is TGTGCCATCAGTGAGTCGGGCAGCATCACAGATACGCAGTATTTT. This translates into CAISESGSITDTQYF.

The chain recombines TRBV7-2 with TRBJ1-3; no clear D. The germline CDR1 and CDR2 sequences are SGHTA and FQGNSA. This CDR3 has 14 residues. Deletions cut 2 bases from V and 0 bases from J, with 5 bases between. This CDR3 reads CASSLRNSGNTIYF. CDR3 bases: TGTGCCAGCAGCTTACGGAACTCTGGAAACACCATATATTTT. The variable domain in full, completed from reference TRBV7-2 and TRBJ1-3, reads GAGVSQSPSNKVTEKGKDVELRCDPISGHTALYWYRQSLGQGLEFLIYFQGNSAPDKSGLPSDRFSAERTGGSVSTLTIQRTQQEDSAVYLCASSLRNSGNTIYFGEGSWLTVV.

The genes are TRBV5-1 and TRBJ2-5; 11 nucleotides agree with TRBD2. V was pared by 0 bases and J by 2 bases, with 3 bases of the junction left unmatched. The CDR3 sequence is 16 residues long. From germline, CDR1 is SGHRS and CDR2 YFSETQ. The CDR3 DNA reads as TGCGCCAGCAGCTTGGAATTAGCGGGGGGGCAAGAGACCCAGTACTTC. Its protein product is CASSLELAGGQETQYF.

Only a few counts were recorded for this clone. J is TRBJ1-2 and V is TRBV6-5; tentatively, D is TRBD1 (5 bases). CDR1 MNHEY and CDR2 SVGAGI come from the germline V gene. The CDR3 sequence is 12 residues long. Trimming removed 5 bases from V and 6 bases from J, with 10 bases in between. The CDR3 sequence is CASSPRQHGYTF. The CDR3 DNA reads TGTGCCAGCAGTCCGAGACAGCATGGCTACACCTTC.

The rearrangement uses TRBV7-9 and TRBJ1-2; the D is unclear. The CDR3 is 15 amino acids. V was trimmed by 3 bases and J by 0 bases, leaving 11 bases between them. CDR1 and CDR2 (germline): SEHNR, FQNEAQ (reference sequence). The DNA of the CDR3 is TGTGCCAGCAGCTTCACAGATTCTGCTAACTATGGCTACACCTTC. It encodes CASSFTDSANYGYTF.

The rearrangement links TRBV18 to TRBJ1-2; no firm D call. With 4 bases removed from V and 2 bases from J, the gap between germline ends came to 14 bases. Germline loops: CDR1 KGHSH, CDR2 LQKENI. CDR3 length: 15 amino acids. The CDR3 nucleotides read TGTGCCAGCTCACTTAATACAGAACTCAACTATGGCTACACCTTC. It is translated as CASSLNTELNYGYTF.

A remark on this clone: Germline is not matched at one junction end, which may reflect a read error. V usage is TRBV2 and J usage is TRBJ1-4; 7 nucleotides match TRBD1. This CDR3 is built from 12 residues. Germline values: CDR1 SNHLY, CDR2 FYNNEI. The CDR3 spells CASSGQGEGPFF. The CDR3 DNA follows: TGTGCCAGCAGTGGACAGGGAGAGGGCCCTTTCTTT. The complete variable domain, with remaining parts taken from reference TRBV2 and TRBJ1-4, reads EPEVTQTPSHQVTQMGQEVILRCVPISNHLYFYWYRQILGQKVEFLVSFYNNEISEKSEIFDDQFSVERPDGSNFTLKIRSTKLEDSAMYFCASSGQGEGPFFGSGTQLSVL.

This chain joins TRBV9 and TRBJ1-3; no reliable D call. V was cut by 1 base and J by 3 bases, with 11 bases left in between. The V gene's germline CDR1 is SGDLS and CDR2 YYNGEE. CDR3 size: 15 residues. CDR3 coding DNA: TGTGCCAGCAGCGTAACATGGGGTAATGGAAACACCATATATTTT. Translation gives CASSVTWGNGNTIYF. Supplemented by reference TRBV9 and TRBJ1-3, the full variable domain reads DSGVTQTPKHLITATGQRVTLRCSPRSGDLSVYWYQQSLDQGLQFLIQYYNGEERAKGNILERFSAQQFPDLHSELNLSSLELGDSALYFCASSVTWGNGNTIYFGEGSWLTVV.

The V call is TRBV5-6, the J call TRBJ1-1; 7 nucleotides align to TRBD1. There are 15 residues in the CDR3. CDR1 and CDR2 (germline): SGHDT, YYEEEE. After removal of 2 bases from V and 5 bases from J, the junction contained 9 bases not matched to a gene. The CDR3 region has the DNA TGTGCCAGCAGCTTTACCGGGACAGCGAGTACTGAAGCTTTCTTT. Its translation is CASSFTGTASTEAFF.

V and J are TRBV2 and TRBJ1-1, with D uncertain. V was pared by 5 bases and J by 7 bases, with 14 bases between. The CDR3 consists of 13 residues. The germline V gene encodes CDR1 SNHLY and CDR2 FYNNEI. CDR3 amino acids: CASSREDRVEAFF. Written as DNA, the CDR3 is TGTGCCAGCAGTAGAGAAGACCGGGTTGAAGCTTTCTTT.

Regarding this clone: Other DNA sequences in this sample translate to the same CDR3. The CDR3, as DNA: TGTGCCAGCAGCTCTGGACAGGACTATAATTCACCCCTCCACTTT. Its protein product is CASSSGQDYNSPLHF. V is TRBV7-2 and J is TRBJ1-6; 7 nucleotides agree with TRBD1. Looked up from germline, CDR1 is SGHTA and CDR2 is FQGNSA. V lost 4 bases to trimming and J lost 3 bases; unmatched junction nucleotides: 3. The CDR3 loop spans 15 amino acids.

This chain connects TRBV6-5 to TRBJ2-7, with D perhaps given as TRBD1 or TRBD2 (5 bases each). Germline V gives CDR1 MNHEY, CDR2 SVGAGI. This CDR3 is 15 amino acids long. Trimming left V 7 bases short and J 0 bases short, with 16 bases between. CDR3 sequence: CASTPRGGSSYEQYF. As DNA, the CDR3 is TGTGCCAGCACGCCCCGGGGCGGAAGCTCCTACGAGCAGTACTTC.

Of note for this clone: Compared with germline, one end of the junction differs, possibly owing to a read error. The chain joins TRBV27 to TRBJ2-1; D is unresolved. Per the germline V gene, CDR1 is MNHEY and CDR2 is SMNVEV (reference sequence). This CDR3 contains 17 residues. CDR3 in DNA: TGTGTCAGCAGTTTGAGGCAGTCCATCCACGCCTACAATGAGCAGTTCTTC. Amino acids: CVSSLRQSIHAYNEQFF.

DNA of the CDR3: TGTGCCAGCAGGCCCCAAGGGGTTTCTGAAGCTTTCTTT. Protein sequence: CASRPQGVSEAFF. V usage is TRBV28 and J usage is TRBJ1-1; tentatively, D is TRBD1 (5 bases). V was pared by 6 bases and J by 6 bases, with 14 bases between. Germline V gene lookup returns CDR1 MDHEN and CDR2 SYDVKM. The CDR3 sequence is 13 residues long.

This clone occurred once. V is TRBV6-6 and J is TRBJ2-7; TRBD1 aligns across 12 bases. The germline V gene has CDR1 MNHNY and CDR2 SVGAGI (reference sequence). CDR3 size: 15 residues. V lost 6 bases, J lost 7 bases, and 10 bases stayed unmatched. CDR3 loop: CASRGTGGALGEQYF. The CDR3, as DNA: TGTGCCAGCAGGGGGACAGGGGGCGCGTTAGGAGAGCAGTACTTC.

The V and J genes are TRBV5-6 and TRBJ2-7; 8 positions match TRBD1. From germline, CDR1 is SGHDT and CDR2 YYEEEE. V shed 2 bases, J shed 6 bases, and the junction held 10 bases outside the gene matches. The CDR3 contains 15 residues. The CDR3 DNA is TGTGCCAGCAGCTTACTAGATCGGACAGGGTCCGAGCAGTACTTC. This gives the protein CASSLLDRTGSEQYF.

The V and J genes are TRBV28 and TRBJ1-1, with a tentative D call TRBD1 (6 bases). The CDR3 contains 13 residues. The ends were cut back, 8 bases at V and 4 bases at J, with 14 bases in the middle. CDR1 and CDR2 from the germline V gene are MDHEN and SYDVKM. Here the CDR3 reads CASSRGTGTEAFF. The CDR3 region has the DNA TGTGCCAGCTCGAGGGGGACGGGCACTGAAGCTTTCTTT.

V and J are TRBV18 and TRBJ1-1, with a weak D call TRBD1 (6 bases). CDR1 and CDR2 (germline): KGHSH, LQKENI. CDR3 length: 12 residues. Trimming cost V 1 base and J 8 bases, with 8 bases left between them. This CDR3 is CASSPQDREAFF. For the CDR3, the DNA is TGTGCCAGCTCACCACAAGACAGGGAAGCTTTCTTT. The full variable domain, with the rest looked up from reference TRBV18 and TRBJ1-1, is NAGVMQNPRHLVRRRGQEARLRCSPMKGHSHVYWYRQLPEEGLKFMVYLQKENIIDESGMPKERFSAEFPKEGPSILRIQQVVRGDSAAYFCASSPQDREAFFGQGTRLTVV.